The 23 T cell receptor beta chains given below trace back to one sample, sequenced in a study of blood T cell repertoires in COVID-19. The assay was immunoSEQ multiplex PCR, and TCRdb's table has in-frame clones only and misses some. The sample consists of 300,000 to 400,000 clones, roughly 90% of them appearing once. Sequencing was carried out using PBMCs or T cells enriched from blood (not recorded which). The receptor set was obtained from a woman in her 30s with acute COVID-19.

This chain uses TRBV4-1 with TRBJ1-5; D is perhaps TRBD1 (5 bases). Germline CDR1 MGHRA, CDR2 YSYEKL. The CDR3 extends over 17 amino acids. The V and J ends lost 4 bases and 6 bases respectively, with 22 bases between them. The CDR3 reads CASSPAWEGRAGQPQHF. The DNA for the CDR3 is TGCGCCAGCAGCCCCGCTTGGGAGGGGCGGGCTGGTCAGCCCCAGCATTTT.

This chain joins TRBV13 and TRBJ2-1; tentative D call: TRBD1 (6 bases). V was trimmed by 4 bases and J by 5 bases, leaving 15 bases between them. The CDR3 is 15 residues long. Germline CDR1 reads PRHDT; CDR2 reads FYEKMQ (reference sequence). CDR3 coding DNA: TGTGCCAGCAGCTCGGCCTCGGACAGTCACAATGAGCAGTTCTTC. Its translation: CASSSASDSHNEQFF.

The table lists this clone with a few counts. The chain links TRBV11-2 to TRBJ1-2; D gene ambiguous. CDR1 and CDR2 from the germline V gene are SGHAT and FQNNGV. There are 14 residues in the CDR3. V dropped 1 base and J dropped 8 bases, with 14 bases sitting between them. The CDR3 reads CASSLGSPGYGYTF. In DNA, the CDR3 is TGTGCCAGCAGCTTAGGAAGTCCGGGATACGGCTACACCTTC.

This clone appeared a few times. The CDR3 region is CASTFYSEAFF. The CDR3 DNA sequence: TGTGCCAGCACCTTCTACAGTGAAGCTTTCTTT. The chain uses TRBV2 and TRBJ1-1; D gene ambiguous. This CDR3 region has 11 residues. With 7 bases removed from V and 7 bases from J, the gap between germline ends came to 10 bases. Germline assignment: CDR1 SNHLY and CDR2 FYNNEI.

The V call is TRBV18, the J call TRBJ1-1, with TRBD1 identical over 10 bases. The CDR3 covers 15 residues. V was pared by 3 bases and J by 1 base, with 2 bases of the junction left unmatched. CDR1 is KGHSH, CDR2 LQKENI, per germline. CDR3 residues: CASSPRQGANTEAFF. The CDR3 DNA reads as TGTGCCAGCTCACCCCGACAGGGGGCGAACACTGAAGCTTTCTTT.

J is TRBJ2-7 and V is TRBV9; 11 positions match TRBD2. The J segment lost 3 bases and the V segment lost 0 bases, leaving 5 bases of the junction unmatched. The CDR3 extends over 16 amino acids. Germline lookup yields CDR1 SGDLS and CDR2 YYNGEE. The DNA for the CDR3 is TGTGCCAGCAGCGTAGAGGGGACTAGCGGATTCTACGAGCAGTACTTC. It encodes CASSVEGTSGFYEQYF.

This chain connects TRBV19 to TRBJ2-5; D not certain. Germline V gene sequence: CDR1 LNHDA, CDR2 SQIVND (reference sequence). Trimming took 4 bases from V and 1 from J, leaving 7 bases between them. The CDR3 is 13 amino acids. This CDR3 is CASSRSSQETQYF. CDR3 sequence (DNA): TGTGCCAGTAGTAGGTCCAGCCAAGAGACCCAGTACTTC.

This clone appeared a single time. The chain uses TRBV7-9 and TRBJ2-7, with TRBD1 matching 7 bases. Germline lookup yields CDR1 SEHNR and CDR2 FQNEAQ (reference sequence). The CDR3 is 13 residues long. V lost 5 bases to trimming and J lost 5 bases; unmatched junction nucleotides: 6. CDR3 DNA sequence: TGTGCCAGCAGCCCACAGGGGCTCGACGAGCAGTACTTC. This codes for CASSPQGLDEQYF.

The rearrangement links TRBV7-2 to TRBJ1-4, with D possibly matching TRBD1 (5 bases). Germline lookup yields CDR1 SGHTA and CDR2 FQGNSA. V shed 4 bases and J shed 6 bases, with 12 bases lying between them. This CDR3 region has 14 residues. The CDR3 nucleotides are TGTGCCAGCAGCTCATCTCAGGGTTATGAAAAACTGTTTTTT. Amino acid sequence: CASSSSQGYEKLFF.

This chain links TRBV9 with TRBJ2-3, with TRBD2 identical over 8 bases. V was pared by 0 bases and J by 2 bases, with 8 bases of the junction left unmatched. CDR1 and CDR2 (germline): SGDLS, YYNGEE. The CDR3 extends over 17 amino acids. For the CDR3, the DNA is TGTGCCAGCAGCGTAGATCCAGCGGGGGATTACACAGATACGCAGTATTTT. It encodes CASSVDPAGDYTDTQYF.

The chain combines TRBV7-9 with TRBJ1-1, with 7 positions matching TRBD1. This CDR3 region has 14 residues. V was clipped by 4 bases and J by 4 bases; unmatched bases: 6. CDR1 and CDR2 (germline): SEHNR, FQNEAQ (reference sequence). CDR3 amino acids: CASSYTGVVTEAFF. CDR3 coding DNA: TGTGCCAGCAGCTATACAGGGGTTGTCACTGAAGCTTTCTTT.

The chain has TRBV10-3 and TRBJ2-6; D ambiguous. Trimming removed 3 bases at V and 4 bases at J, with 13 bases between. The length of the CDR3 is 16 residues. Germline V CDR1 and CDR2: ENHRY, SYGVKD. CDR3 in amino acids: CAISEQKILGANVLTF. The DNA for the CDR3 is TGTGCCATCAGTGAACAGAAAATATTGGGGGCCAACGTCCTGACTTTC.

CDR3 in DNA: TGTGCCACCAGTGATTTCTCGGGTGCCCAAGAGACCCAGTACTTC. Its protein product is CATSDFSGAQETQYF. The chain uses TRBV24-1 and TRBJ2-5; D unresolved. CDR1 and CDR2 (germline): KGHDR, SFDVKD. Trimming left V 1 base short and J 1 base short, with 9 bases between. The CDR3 has 15 amino acids.

The chain joins TRBV4-1 to TRBJ2-3, with D possibly TRBD1 on 5 matching bases. This CDR3 is 15 amino acids long. V was trimmed by 4 bases and J by 0 bases, leaving 11 bases between them. Germline-derived CDR1 and CDR2 are MGHRA and YSYEKL. CDR3 in DNA: TGCGCCAGCAGCCCGACGGACACAAGCACAGATACGCAGTATTTT. Amino acids: CASSPTDTSTDTQYF.

The V gene is TRBV7-8, the J gene TRBJ1-3; D may be TRBD1 (5 bases). Trimming took 0 bases from V and 2 from J, leaving 17 bases between them. This CDR3 region has 18 residues. Germline V gene data show CDR1 as SGHVS and CDR2 as FQNEAQ. CDR3 nucleotide sequence: TGTGCCAGCAGCTTAGCGCTTAGGGGTTCAGGTGCTGGAAACACCATATATTTT. This encodes CASSLALRGSGAGNTIYF.

The V call is TRBV21-1, the J call TRBJ2-2; the DNA was not compared with TRBD1, the D call given in the table. TRBV21-1 is labeled a pseudogene. CDR3 length: 16 residues. This CDR3 reads CASSKAPRGDTGELFF. The CDR3 coding sequence is TGTGCCAGCAGCAAAGCCCCCAGGGGAGACACCGGGGAGCTGTTTTTT.

The chain employs TRBV5-5 and TRBJ1-1; D is unclear. CDR1 and CDR2 from the germline V gene are SGHKS and YYEKEE (reference sequence). This CDR3 comprises 11 residues. Between the trimmed V and J ends, which lost 2 bases and 8 bases, there was a span of 7 bases. CDR3 nucleotides: TGTGCCAGCAGCTTTCAGTTCGAAGCTTTCTTT. Translated: CASSFQFEAFF.

This clone was recorded only once. The chain links TRBV7-2 to TRBJ2-5; 10 nucleotides align to TRBD2. The V gene end was trimmed by 1 base and the J gene end by 0 bases; junction bases not matched to a gene: 5. The CDR3 is made up of 17 amino acids. Germline lookup yields CDR1 SGHTA and CDR2 FQGNSA. DNA for the CDR3: TGTGCCAGCAGCTTAGGCGCTAGCGGGGGATACCAAGAGACCCAGTACTTC. As protein: CASSLGASGGYQETQYF.

The sample holds one count of this clone. The rearrangement links TRBV18 to TRBJ2-6; possibly TRBD1 for D (5 bases). Trimming left V 2 bases short and J 0 bases short, with 8 bases between. The CDR3 is made up of 16 amino acids. CDR1 is KGHSH and CDR2 is LQKENI in the germline V gene. CDR3 sequence: CASSPTGDSGANVLTF. As DNA, the CDR3 is TGTGCCAGCTCACCAACAGGTGACTCTGGGGCCAACGTCCTGACTTTC.

This chain links TRBV12-3 or TRBV12-4 with TRBJ1-2, with D maybe TRBD1 (5 bases). V lost 5 bases to trimming and J lost 8 bases, with 15 bases between them. The CDR3 has 13 residues. CDR3 sequence: CASSPLWTTGYTF. CDR3 coding DNA: TGTGCCAGCAGTCCCCTATGGACAACCGGCTACACCTTC.

The rearrangement joins TRBV9 to TRBJ2-3, with D perhaps matching TRBD1 (5 bases). Trimming removed 4 bases from V and 1 base from J, with 22 bases in between. Germline CDR1 SGDLS, CDR2 YYNGEE. This CDR3 is 18 amino acids long. Here the CDR3 DNA reads TGTGCCAGCAGCCCATCCGAGACAGTCGAACCCGGCACAGATACGCAGTATTTT. Its translation is CASSPSETVEPGTDTQYF.

The chain recombines TRBV19 with TRBJ2-1; 8 bases fit TRBD2. The CDR3 is 14 amino acids. Germline CDR1 LNHDA, CDR2 SQIVND (reference sequence). V trimming: 10 bases; J trimming: 0 bases; junction bases outside the gene matches: 5. In nucleotides, the CDR3 is TGTGCCACGGGGGGGGGAACCTCCTACAATGAGCAGTTCTTC. As protein: CATGGGTSYNEQFF.

The chain is built from TRBV18 and TRBJ2-7; D unclear. The CDR3 runs to 13 residues. Germline lookup yields CDR1 KGHSH and CDR2 LQKENI. V was pared by 2 bases and J by 2 bases, with 7 bases between. CDR3 bases: TGTGCCAGCTCACCAAGCCCGGCCTACGAGCAGTACTTC. Protein: CASSPSPAYEQYF.